Sequencing of this TCR beta chain was carried out in a study of T cells in Graves' hyperthyroidism and ophthalmopathy. CDR1 DFQATT and CDR2 SNEGSKA come from the germline V gene (reference sequence). There are 12 residues in the CDR3. Trimming removed 3 bases from V and 0 bases from J, with 5 bases in between. Researchers took RNA transcripts and amplified the TCR beta CDR3 regions from them. A set of HTBI primers served as the primers for a first-round RT-PCR of the TCR CDR3. TCRdb processed the multiplex PCR reads anew with MiXCR; each CDR3 protein has one entry. The table includes 700,000 or so distinct CDR3 sequences, less than 20% detected once.

This sequence joins TRBV20-1 and TRBJ1-1; no definite D call. What was sequenced was blood. The receptor was isolated from a man between 18 and 35 years old with Graves' hyperthyroidism. The DNA of the CDR3 is TGCAGTGCTAGTAAGGTGAACACTGAAGCTTTCTTT. Residues: CSASKVNTEAFF.